This section outlines one TCR beta chain sequence together with its context. This CDR3 comprises 11 residues. The germline gives CDR1 SQVTM, CDR2 ANQGSEA. The germline V and J ends were trimmed by 3 bases and 5 bases, with 8 bases remaining between them. Before being deemed recovered, Cohort 3 donors had two negative PCRs, clearance, or symptom resolution. Sequencing was performed with immunoSEQ multiplex PCR; in TCRdb, only in-frame clones are kept and a portion is missing. Among roughly 150,000 clones, less than 85% were seen once, and the ten largest hold about a sixth. The sample is drawn from a study of blood T cell repertoires in COVID-19.

This sequence was found in a man aged 60 to 75 who had recovered from COVID-19. The chain joins TRBV29-1 to TRBJ2-7, with a weak D call TRBD1 (5 bases). The sequenced material came from PBMCs or T cells enriched from blood (not recorded which). DNA of the CDR3: TGCAGCGTTGACCAGGGAAACGAGCAGTACTTC. Protein: CSVDQGNEQYF.